This TCR beta chain was sequenced during a study of persistence of HIV-infected CD4 T cells. Study overall: CD4+ T cells responding to CMV or HIV-1 Gag were isolated. Up to about 200 mL blood was drawn at multiple time points; two donors had single-time leukapheresis.

The J segment lost 9 bases and the V segment lost 3 bases, leaving 9 bases of the junction unmatched. CDR1 and CDR2 from the germline V gene are SGHRS and YFSETQ. The CDR3 runs 14 residues. Sequencing used immunoSEQ version 4 in survey mode. Repertoires were generated with immunoSEQ multiplex PCR, while TCRdb's copy carries only in-frame clones and drops some. The sample lists roughly 34,000 clones, roughly 82% seen once, with 5% to 7% in the top ten. As concerns this clone: Its specificity is unknown.

Cells were stimulated with CMV-infected fibroblast lysates at 8 to 10 ug/mL. Memory cells lacking CD40L and CD69 with high CD45RO were sorted. PBMCs were depleted of CD8+ T cells before stimulation. Sequencing was performed on CD4+ T cells sorted from PBMCs after roughly 18-hour stimulation, taken from a patient who received antiretroviral therapy. This chain uses TRBV5-1 with TRBJ2-1; 7 bases match TRBD1. This clonotype was obtained from an adult woman with HIV who was CMV-seropositive. The CDR3 here is CASSYPGTEGEQFF. For the CDR3, the DNA is TGCGCCAGCAGCTACCCCGGGACAGAGGGTGAGCAGTTCTTC.